Given below is one T cell receptor (beta chain) in context. Its matching antigen is unknown. The data are from a study of response to subunit inactivated influenza vaccine. TCRdb reprocessed the RT-PCR reads via MiXCR and lists one record per CDR3 protein. The data contain hundreds of thousands of distinct CDR3 sequences, 7.6% of them singletons. The germline V gene has CDR1 MNHNY and CDR2 SVGAGI (reference sequence). With 5 bases removed from V and 10 bases from J, the gap between germline ends came to 12 bases. This CDR3 comprises 13 residues. Study-wide results and caveats: The authors put forward the suggestion that each seasonal influenza vaccination may bring in only a limited number of new T cells.

The TCR originated in a man aged 50-75 years who received an inactivated influenza vaccine. The specimen comprised PBMCs from blood, sampled about 23 months after vaccination. V and J are TRBV6-6 and TRBJ1-6, with D unresolved. This chain's CDR3 is CASSQRRESPLHF. In DNA, the CDR3 is TGTGCCAGCAGTCAACGTCGGGAATCACCCCTCCACTTT.